The entry below describes one T cell receptor beta chain. What it binds is not known. CD4+ T cells specific for antigen were expanded with viral peptide pools by the ViraFEST assay before sequencing. Subsequent to roughly 9 days of culture, CD4+ T cells were isolated. Absence of prior SARS-CoV-2 infection characterized the vaccine recipients, who showed negative nucleocapsid antibodies. Two million PBMC per well received about 9.8 IU/ml IL-2 and around 11 ug/ml peptides in culture. This sample was taken from a study of vaccination effects on CD4 cells after COVID-19. Background on the study: Two doses of either BNT162b2 or mRNA-1273 were given to each participant. Study observations and caveats: The study had few convalescent patients and no early post-infection timepoints.

From germline, CDR1 is SGHRS and CDR2 YFSETQ. V lost 4 bases, J lost 11 bases, and 18 bases lay in between. This CDR3 is built from 13 residues. Profiling relied on immunoSEQ multiplex PCR, and the TCRdb table lists in-frame clones only, not all of them. The data hold some 41,000 clones, with roughly 72% observed a single time. The gene calls are TRBV5-1 and TRBJ1-1; D possibly corresponds to TRBD1 (5 bases). The source of this sequence is a human donor who received a COVID-19 vaccine. The sequences come from CD4+ T cells from PBMCs cultured with SARS-CoV-2 spike peptides, collected before COVID-19 vaccination. CDR3 coding DNA: TGCGCCAGCAGCATGGACCGGGGGATGAGGGCTTTCTTT. Encoded protein: CASSMDRGMRAFF. Supplemented by reference TRBV5-1 and TRBJ1-1, the full variable domain reads KAGVTQTPRYLIKTRGQQVTLSCSPISGHRSVSWYQQTPGQGLQFLFEYFSETQRNKGNFPGRFSGRQFSNSRSEMNVSTLELGDSALYLCASSMDRGMRAFFGQGTRLTVV.